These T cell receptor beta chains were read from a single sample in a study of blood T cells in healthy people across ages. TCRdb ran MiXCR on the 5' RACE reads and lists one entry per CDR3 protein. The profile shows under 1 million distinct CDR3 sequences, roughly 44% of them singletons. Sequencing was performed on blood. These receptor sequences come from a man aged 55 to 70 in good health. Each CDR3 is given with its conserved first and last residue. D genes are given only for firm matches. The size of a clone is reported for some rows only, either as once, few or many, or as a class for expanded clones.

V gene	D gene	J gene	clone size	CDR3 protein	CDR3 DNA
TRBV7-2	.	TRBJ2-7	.	CASSPRGGAGEQYF	TGTGCCAGCAGCCCCAGAGGGGGGGCGGGCGAGCAGTACTTC
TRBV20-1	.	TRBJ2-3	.	CSVRRAADTQYF	TGCAGTGTCAGGAGGGCTGCAGATACGCAGTATTTT
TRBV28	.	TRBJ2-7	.	CACSQVGHRGYEQYF	TGTGCCTGCAGCCAAGTAGGGCACAGAGGCTACGAGCAGTACTTC
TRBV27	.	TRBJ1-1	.	CASSRTGESTEAFF	TGTGCCAGCAGCCGCACGGGGGAAAGCACTGAAGCTTTCTTT
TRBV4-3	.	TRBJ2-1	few	CASSQDLTGSSYNEQFF	TGCGCCAGCAGCCAAGATCTAACGGGTAGCTCCTACAATGAGCAGTTCTTC
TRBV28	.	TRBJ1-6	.	CASSLGRTGSGSPLHF	TGTGCCAGCAGTTTAGGTAGAACAGGGTCGGGTTCACCCCTCCACTTT
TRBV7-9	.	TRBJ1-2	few	CASSLSPGSYGYTF	TGTGCCAGCAGTCTTAGCCCCGGATCGTATGGCTACACCTTC
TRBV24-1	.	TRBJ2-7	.	CATSSPGYTVHEQYF	TGTGCCACCAGTTCTCCCGGGTACACTGTCCATGAGCAGTACTTC
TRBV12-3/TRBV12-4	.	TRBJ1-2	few	CASRAGTPPGYTF	TGTGCCAGCAGGGCCGGGACCCCCCCGGGCTACACCTTC
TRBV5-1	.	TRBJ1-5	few	CASSLGDNSNQPQHF	TGCGCCAGCAGCTTGGGGGACAATAGCAATCAGCCCCAGCATTTT
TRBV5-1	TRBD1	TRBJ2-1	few	CASSSGQVYNEQFF	TGCGCCAGCAGCTCGGGACAGGTATACAATGAGCAGTTCTTC
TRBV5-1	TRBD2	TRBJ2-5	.	CASSFLVRGGQETQYF	TGCGCCAGCAGCTTTCTTGTACGGGGAGGGCAAGAGACCCAGTACTTC
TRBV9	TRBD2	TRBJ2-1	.	CASSPRGGSCNEQFF	TGTGCCAGCAGCCCACGCGGGGGTTCCTGCAATGAGCAGTTCTTC
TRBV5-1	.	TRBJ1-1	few	CASSLERARGNTEAFF	TGCGCCAGCAGCTTGGAAAGGGCTAGGGGGAACACTGAAGCTTTCTTT
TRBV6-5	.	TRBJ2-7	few	CASTPADSNYEQYF	TGTGCCAGCACTCCCGCGGACAGTAACTACGAGCAGTACTTC
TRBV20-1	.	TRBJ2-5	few	CSARDRLRQETQYF	TGCAGTGCTAGAGATAGACTGAGACAAGAGACCCAGTACTTC
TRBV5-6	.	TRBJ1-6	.	CASSRTGGAYNSPLHF	TGTGCCAGCAGCAGGACCGGGGGCGCCTATAATTCACCCCTCCACTTT
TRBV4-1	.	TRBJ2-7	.	CASSQTRATYEQYF	TGCGCCAGCAGCCAAACCAGGGCAACCTACGAGCAGTACTTC
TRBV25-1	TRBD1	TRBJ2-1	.	CASRGGGTYNEQFF	TGTGCCAGCCGAGGGGGCGGTACCTACAATGAGCAGTTCTTC
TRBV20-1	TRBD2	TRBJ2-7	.	CSARGRLAGKSYEQYF	TGCAGTGCTAGAGGAAGGCTAGCGGGGAAGTCCTACGAGCAGTACTTC
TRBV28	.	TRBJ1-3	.	CASSLEEQQFSGNTIYF	TGTGCCAGCAGTTTAGAGGAACAACAGTTCTCTGGAAACACCATATATTTT
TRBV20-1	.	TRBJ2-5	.	CRARTGRQYF	TGCAGGGCTAGGACTGGGCGGCAGTACTTC
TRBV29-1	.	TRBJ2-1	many	CSVVYRANPGNEQFF	TGCAGCGTGGTTTACCGGGCCAACCCTGGAAATGAGCAGTTCTTC
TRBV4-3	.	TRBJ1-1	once	CSSSPQRNTEAFF	TGCTCCAGCAGCCCCCAAAGGAACACTGAAGCTTTCTTT
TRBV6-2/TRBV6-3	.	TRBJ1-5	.	CASSWGPESGQINQPQHF	TGTGCCAGCAGTTGGGGGCCCGAGTCCGGACAGATTAATCAGCCCCAGCATTTT
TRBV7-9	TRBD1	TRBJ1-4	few	CASSPSRDRGPNEKLFF	TGTGCCAGCAGCCCGTCCCGGGACAGGGGACCTAATGAAAAACTGTTTTTT
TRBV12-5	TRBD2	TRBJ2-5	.	CASGFGTSGGQETQYF	TGTGCTAGTGGTTTCGGGACTAGCGGGGGCCAAGAGACCCAGTACTTC
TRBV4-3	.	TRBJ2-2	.	CASSTTENTGELFF	TGCGCCAGCAGCACTACAGAGAACACCGGGGAGCTGTTTTTT
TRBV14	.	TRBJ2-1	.	CASSQARGRGSEQFF	TGTGCCAGCAGCCAAGCGCGAGGGCGTGGGAGCGAGCAGTTCTTC
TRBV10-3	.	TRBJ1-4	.	CAISESNDREKLFF	TGTGCCATCAGTGAGTCGAATGATAGGGAAAAACTGTTTTTT
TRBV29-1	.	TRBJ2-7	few	CSIKDGYYEQYF	TGCAGCATAAAGGACGGGTACTACGAGCAGTACTTC
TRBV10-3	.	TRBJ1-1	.	CAISRGLNTEAFF	TGTGCCATCAGTCGAGGTCTGAACACTGAAGCTTTCTTT
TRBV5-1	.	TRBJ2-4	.	CASSLGNQETLYF	TGCGCCAGCAGCTTGGGAAACCAAGAGACCCTGTACTTC
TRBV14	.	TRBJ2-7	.	CASSQGAGEQYF	TGTGCCAGCAGCCAGGGGGCTGGCGAGCAGTACTTC
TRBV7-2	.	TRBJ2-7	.	CASSLGIGPSSYEQYF	TGTGCCAGCAGCTTAGGGATAGGGCCGAGCTCCTACGAGCAGTACTTC
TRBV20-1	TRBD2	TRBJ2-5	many	CSARDRLAGRETQYF	TGCAGTGCTAGAGATCGTCTAGCGGGGAGAGAGACCCAGTACTTC
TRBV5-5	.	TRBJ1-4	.	CASSLQRATNEKLFF	TGTGCCAGCAGCTTGCAGCGTGCAACTAATGAAAAACTGTTTTTT
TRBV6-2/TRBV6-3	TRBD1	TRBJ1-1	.	CASSTDRGNTEAFF	TGTGCCAGCAGTACGGACAGGGGGAACACTGAAGCTTTCTTT